This passage covers 29 T cell receptor beta chains from one sample sequenced in a study of CD4 and CD8 cells across lung adenocarcinoma regions. TCRdb reprocessed the PCR reads with MiXCR, giving one entry per CDR3 protein. The top ten clones hold roughly 23% of a sample with about 25,000 distinct CDR3 sequences, 52% of them seen once. The specimen was CD4+ T cells from the center of a lung tumor. The receptors were gathered from a male donor with lung adenocarcinoma. The CD4 and CD8 labels of this study may be unreliable.

The chain combines TRBV9 with TRBJ1-4; D unclear. Germline assignment: CDR1 SGDLS and CDR2 YYNGEE. V was trimmed by 1 base and J by 7 bases, leaving 14 bases between them. There are 15 residues in the CDR3. The CDR3 region has the DNA TGTGCCAGCAGCGTAAGGATGGGGAGAATTGAAAAACTGTTTTTT. Protein sequence: CASSVRMGRIEKLFF.

The V call is TRBV27, the J call TRBJ2-4, with D tentatively TRBD1 or TRBD2 (5 bases each). Looked up from germline, CDR1 is MNHEY and CDR2 is SMNVEV (reference sequence). V lost 6 bases and J 12 bases, leaving 27 bases between the germline ends. The CDR3 is made up of 16 amino acids. The CDR3 region is CASSVSGLGAKDTQYF. As DNA, the CDR3 is TGTGCCAGCAGCGTATCGGGGCTGGGCGCCAAAGACACTCAGTACTTC.

The chain recombines TRBV27 with TRBJ2-3; TRBD1 is a possible D gene (6 bases). The CDR3 runs to 13 residues. Germline V gene lookup returns CDR1 MNHEY and CDR2 SMNVEV (reference sequence). Trimming took 8 bases from V and 9 from J, leaving 18 bases between them. The CDR3 spells CASGSGVRETQYF. As DNA, the CDR3 is TGTGCCAGCGGTTCAGGGGTGAGGGAGACGCAGTATTTT.

To note about this clonotype: Germline is not matched at one junction end, which may reflect a read error. The chain recombines TRBV6-1 with TRBJ2-3; TRBD2 might be the D (6 bases). This CDR3 contains 15 residues. Germline CDR1 is MNHNS and CDR2 is SASEGT. The chain's CDR3 is CASGLQSGSTETQYF. CDR3 bases: TGTGCCAGCGGCCTCCAGTCCGGGAGTACAGAGACGCAGTATTTT.

Comment on this clonotype: Mismatch with germline at one junction end may stem from a read error. The rearrangement links TRBV6-1 to TRBJ2-3; possibly TRBD2 for D (6 bases). Germline assignment: CDR1 MNHNS and CDR2 SASEGT. The CDR3 loop spans 18 amino acids. The CDR3 reads CASSGEGGGGRGPDTQYF. The CDR3 DNA reads as TGTGCCAGCAGTGGAGAGGGAGGCGGCGGCAGAGGCCCAGATACGCAGTACTTT.

The chain joins TRBV12-3 or TRBV12-4 to TRBJ2-2; 7 bases are a match to TRBD1. Trimming at V came to 5 bases and at J to 16 bases, leaving 19 bases not matched to a gene. The CDR3 extends over 15 amino acids. CDR3 residues: CASSDTVKNTGAQFF. CDR3 coding DNA: TGTGCCAGCAGTGATACAGTGAAGAACACAGGGGCGCAGTTTTTT.

For this clonotype: An end of the junction differs from the germline gene, which may be a read error. The chain links TRBV6-1 to TRBJ2-3; no clear D gene. This CDR3 has 13 residues. Germline V gene lookup returns CDR1 MNHNS and CDR2 SASEGT. CDR3 DNA sequence: TGTGCCAGCAGTCGGCAGGCAAAAGATACGCAGTACTTT. Protein: CASSRQAKDTQYF.

Note on this clonotype: An end of the junction does not agree with germline; a read error may underlie this. The V and J genes are TRBV6-1 and TRBJ2-2, with D possibly TRBD2 on 5 matching bases. The end of the DNA is better explained by TRBJ2-3, so the J call may be wrong. Per germline, CDR1 MNHNS and CDR2 SASEGT. The CDR3 has 15 residues. CDR3 residues: CVSSLQSGITDTQYF. DNA of the CDR3: TGTGTCAGCAGCCTCCAGTCCGGGATCACAGATACGCAGTATTTT.

V and J are TRBV9 and TRBJ2-7; 14 bases map to TRBD2. CDR1 and CDR2 from the germline V gene are SGDLS and YYNGEE. V was clipped by 4 bases and J by 7 bases; unmatched bases: 16. The CDR3 runs to 18 residues. The CDR3, as DNA: TGTGCCAGCAGCTTAGGACTAGCGGGAGGCCTAAAGATGGAGGAGCAGTACTTC. Its translation: CASSLGLAGGLKMEEQYF. The full variable domain, completed using reference TRBV9 and TRBJ2-7, is DSGVTQTPKHLITATGQRVTLRCSPRSGDLSVYWYQQSLDQGLQFLIQYYNGEERAKGNILERFSAQQFPDLHSELNLSSLELGDSALYFCASSLGLAGGLKMEEQYFGPGTRLTVT.

Within the sample, this clonotype is medium-sized (0.01 to 0.1%). The chain carries TRBV6-1 and TRBJ2-2; maybe TRBD2 (5 bases). The CDR3 covers 15 residues. Between the trimmed V and J ends, which lost 6 bases and 1 base, there was a span of 12 bases. CDR1 is MNHNS, CDR2 SASEGT, per germline. The CDR3 loop reads CASSELVGNTGELFF. In nucleotides, the CDR3 is TGTGCCAGCAGCGAACTAGTGGGGAACACCGGGGAGCTGTTTTTT.

CDR3 protein: CASSFAGSKNIQYF. CDR3 bases: TGTGCCAGCAGCTTCGCGGGTTCCAAAAACATTCAGTACTTC. The chain is built from TRBV7-6 and TRBJ2-4; D perhaps matches TRBD2 (5 bases). V shed 3 bases and J shed 2 bases, with 8 bases lying between them. Germline V gene sequence: CDR1 SGHVS, CDR2 FNYEAQ. The CDR3 loop spans 14 amino acids. The complete variable domain, with remaining parts taken from reference TRBV7-6 and TRBJ2-4, reads GAGVSQSPRYKVTKRGQDVALRCDPISGHVSLYWYRQALGQGPEFLTYFNYEAQQDKSGLPNDRFSAERPEGSISTLTIQRTEQRDSAMYRCASSFAGSKNIQYFGAGTRLSVL.

The chain links TRBV7-6 to TRBJ2-1, with 8 bases identical to TRBD2. Germline CDR1 reads SGHVS; CDR2 reads FNYEAQ. J lost 10 bases, V lost 5 bases, and 10 bases had no gene match. The CDR3 is made up of 14 amino acids. The CDR3 DNA reads TGTGCCAGCAGCGGGAGGACTAGCCTTCACGAGCAGTTCTTC. Its protein product is CASSGRTSLHEQFF.

Of note for this clonotype: The junction departs from the called germline gene at one end, perhaps through a read error. The V gene is TRBV10-3, the J gene TRBJ2-3, with D perhaps matching TRBD2 (7 bases). This CDR3 region has 14 residues. Looked up from germline, CDR1 is ENHRY and CDR2 is SYGVKD. The CDR3 region is CAGKGGGSPETQYF. The CDR3 region has the DNA TGTGCGGGCAAGGGGGGCGGGAGCCCAGAGACCCAGTACTTT.

V is TRBV5-1 and J is TRBJ2-7; TRBD1 might be the D (6 bases). The CDR3 consists of 14 residues. Trimming cost V 3 bases and J 6 bases, with 16 bases left between them. Germline V gene data show CDR1 as SGHRS and CDR2 as YFSETQ. The CDR3 sequence: CASSSQGSQGEQYF. Here the CDR3 DNA reads TGCGCCAGCAGCTCCCAGGGGAGTCAGGGCGAGCAGTACTTC.

This clonotype was counted a few times. The chain couples TRBV7-3 to TRBJ2-2, with D perhaps matching TRBD1 (5 bases). CDR1 is SGHTA and CDR2 is FQGTGA in the germline V gene. This CDR3 contains 16 residues. The germline V and J ends were trimmed by 4 bases and 0 bases, with 12 bases remaining between them. The CDR3 DNA is TGTGCCAGCAGCTGGGGCCCCGCTTCGAACACCGGGGAGCTGTTTTTT. Translation: CASSWGPASNTGELFF.

This clonotype was recorded a few times. This chain joins TRBV3-1 and TRBJ2-1, with no clear D. CDR3 length equals 14 residues. CDR1 is LGHDT and CDR2 is YNNKEL in the germline V gene (reference sequence). The V end was cut by 5 bases, the J end by 2 bases, with 10 bases between. In DNA, the CDR3 is TGTGCCAGCAGCTCTAACTTCCCCTACAATGAGCAGTTCTTC. It translates to CASSSNFPYNEQFF.

Remarks on this clonotype: A read error may account for a junction end that differs from germline. V and J are TRBV27 and TRBJ2-3; 7 bases align to TRBD2. Per germline, CDR1 MNHEY and CDR2 SMNVEV (reference sequence). This CDR3 contains 17 residues. This chain's CDR3 is CASSPGRGCRSTDTQYF. The CDR3 DNA follows: TGTGCCAGCAGTCCGGGGCGGGGGTGCCGTAGCACAGATACCCAGTATTTC.

With respect to this clonotype: At one end, the junction sequence differs from germline, possibly due to a read error. The V gene is TRBV6-1, the J gene TRBJ2-5; TRBD2 might be the D (7 bases). Germline V gene sequence: CDR1 MNHNS, CDR2 SASEGT. This CDR3 spans 16 amino acids. CDR3 sequence (DNA): TGTGCCAGCGGGGGGGAGGGGGGGGGTGACACAGAGACGCAGTATTTC. It translates to CASGGEGGGDTETQYF.

Points on this clonotype: The junction shows a germline mismatch at one end, possibly a read error. The CDR3, as DNA: TGTGCCAGCAGTCCTGGCCGACTGGGCTGTGGCCAAGAGACCCAGTACTTT. It encodes CASSPGRLGCGQETQYF. This chain links TRBV27 with TRBJ2-5, with no clear D. This CDR3 has 17 amino acids. Germline values: CDR1 MNHEY, CDR2 SMNVEV (reference sequence).

V gene TRBV6-1 combines with J gene TRBJ2-2; TRBD1 is a possible D gene (6 bases). The CDR3 has 16 residues. CDR1 is MNHNS, CDR2 SASEGT, per germline. V was trimmed by 2 bases and J by 0 bases, leaving 10 bases between them. CDR3 residues: CASSERGGANTGELFF. The DNA of the CDR3 is TGTGCCAGCAGTGAAAGAGGGGGAGCGAACACCGGGGAGCTGTTTTTT.

In the case of this clonotype: The junction and the germline gene differ at one end; a read error may be behind it. The V and J genes are TRBV6-1 and TRBJ2-4; TRBD2 agrees at 9 bases. Germline-derived CDR1 and CDR2 are MNHNS and SASEGT. This CDR3 comprises 15 residues. The CDR3, as DNA: TGTGCCAGCAGTGAAGCTAGCGGGAGCACAAACACGCAGTATTTC. Protein product: CASSEASGSTNTQYF.

The count of this clonotype is one. J is TRBJ2-2 and V is TRBV6-1, with D hard to call. Germline CDR1 is MNHNS and CDR2 is SASEGT. The CDR3 length is 14 residues. The germline V and J ends were trimmed by 8 bases and 16 bases, with 26 bases remaining between them. This CDR3 reads CASLFTVCTDTQFF. The CDR3 coding sequence is TGTGCCAGCCTCTTCACTGTGTGCACCGATACGCAGTTTTTT.

Concerning this clonotype: A much bigger clone sits one base away, suggesting this may be a read error. Without the conserved terminal phenylalanine or tryptophan, this CDR3 likely stems from a read error. V and J are TRBV6-1 and TRBJ2-1, with D possibly TRBD1 on 6 matching bases. The tail of the sequence fits TRBJ2-7 better, so the J call may be wrong. This CDR3 spans 14 amino acids. The germline V gene encodes CDR1 MNHNS and CDR2 SASEGT. CDR3 sequence: CASSPRTEAYEQYL. The CDR3 DNA reads as TGTGCCAGCAGTCCCCGGACAGAGGCCTACGAGCAGTACTTA.

V is TRBV3-1 and J is TRBJ2-5; D may correspond to TRBD1 or TRBD2 (6 bases each). The CDR3 spans 17 residues. Germline CDR1 reads LGHDT; CDR2 reads YNNKEL (reference sequence). Trimming cost V 3 bases and J 7 bases, with 24 bases left between them. CDR3 DNA: TGTGCCAGCAGCCAGGGTAGTCCGGGGGCTGGCACGGGGACCCAGTACTTC. It codes for CASSQGSPGAGTGTQYF.

The chain combines TRBV15 with TRBJ1-3; possible D gene TRBD1, 5 bases. V lost 4 bases and J lost 0, with 22 bases in between. From germline, CDR1 is LNHNV and CDR2 YYDKDF (reference sequence). The CDR3 is 19 amino acids. CDR3 bases: TGTGCCACCAGCAAACCCTGGAATGCAGGGCAATCCTCTGGAAACACCATATATTTT. It specifies CATSKPWNAGQSSGNTIYF.

This clonotype appeared a few times. The chain joins TRBV6-1 to TRBJ2-1; D not resolved. The J call may be mistaken, given a closer DNA end match to TRBJ2-7. The CDR3 spans 14 residues. The V gene's germline CDR1 is MNHNS and CDR2 SASEGT. The CDR3 protein is CASSEGPSSYEQYF. The DNA of the CDR3 is TGTGCCAGCAGTGAAGGGCCCTCCTCCTACGAGCAGTACTTC.

This clonotype has only a few counts. V usage is TRBV6-5 and J usage is TRBJ2-1; a weak D match, TRBD1 (6 bases). Trimming took off 4 bases at V and 10 bases at J, with 23 bases between the two ends. CDR1 is MNHEY and CDR2 is SVGAGI in the germline V gene. The length of the CDR3 is 16 residues. The CDR3 region is CASSLPAGTGWYEQFF. The CDR3 DNA sequence: TGTGCCAGCAGTTTGCCCGCCGGTACAGGGTGGTACGAGCAGTTCTTC.

The V and J genes are TRBV14 and TRBJ2-1; 15 bases agree with TRBD2. TRBJ2-5 matches the DNA end more closely, so the J call is doubtful. This CDR3 is built from 15 residues. CDR1 and CDR2 from the germline V gene are SGHDN and FVKESK. In DNA, the CDR3 is TGTGCCAGCAGTTTGGGACTAGCGGGAGGAGAGACCCAGTACTTC. It specifies CASSLGLAGGETQYF.

On this clonotype: A read error may produce the germline difference seen at one junction end. The chain joins TRBV27 to TRBJ2-4, with TRBD2 matching over 8 bases. Germline CDR1 reads MNHEY; CDR2 reads SMNVEV (reference sequence). The CDR3 totals 16 residues. CDR3 sequence: CASSPPGGRAKNTQYF. The CDR3 nucleotides are TGTGCCAGCAGTCCACCGGGGGGGAGGGCCAAAAATACGCAGTATTTC.